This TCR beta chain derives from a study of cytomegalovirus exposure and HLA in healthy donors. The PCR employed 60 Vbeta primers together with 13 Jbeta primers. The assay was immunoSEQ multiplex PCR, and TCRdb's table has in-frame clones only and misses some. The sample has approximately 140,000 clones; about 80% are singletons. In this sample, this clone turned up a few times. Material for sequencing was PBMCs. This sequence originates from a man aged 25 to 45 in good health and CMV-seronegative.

In DNA form, the CDR3 reads TGCGCCAGCAGCCTCACCGGGGGGATCACTGAAGCTTTCTTT. As protein: CASSLTGGITEAFF. The chain uses TRBV5-1 and TRBJ1-1; D is possibly TRBD1 (5 bases). V was shortened by 4 bases and J by 4 bases, with 14 bases between the two germline ends. In germline, CDR1 is SGHRS, CDR2 YFSETQ. The CDR3 is 14 amino acids.